This T cell receptor (beta chain) was documented in a study of blood T cell repertoires in COVID-19. Study summary: PBMCs, B-cell-depleted T cells, or T cells were the source of the cDNA or gDNA that made up the material.

Clones were sequenced by immunoSEQ multiplex PCR, and TCRdb holds only the in-frame ones, with some missing. This sample yields 200,000 to 250,000 clones, of which 85% to 90% are seen a single time; approximately 6.1% belongs to the top ten. This clone was observed a single time. Germline V gene sequence: CDR1 MDHEN, CDR2 SYDVKM. The CDR3 is 13 amino acids. Trimming cost V 9 bases and J 3 bases, with 11 bases left between them. The sequencing input was peripheral blood. The chain combines TRBV28 with TRBJ1-4; D gene uncertain. This TCR was recovered from a man older than 75 with acute or convalescent COVID-19. CDR3 DNA sequence: TGTGCCAGTAACCGGAGCCCTAATGAAAAACTGTTTTTT. It translates to CASNRSPNEKLFF.